This TCR beta chain is from a study of vaccination and CD4 T cells after COVID-19. This clonotype is medium-sized in the sample. Its matching antigen is unknown. The CDR3 loop spans 16 amino acids. Germline CDR1 and CDR2: SEHNR and FQNEAQ (reference sequence). V lost 3 bases to trimming and J lost 2 bases; unmatched junction nucleotides: 6. Sequence data for DNA of cultured CD4+ T cells were generated by the Oncomine TCR Beta short-read assay. Each CDR3 protein is one row after TCRdb ran MiXCR on the PCR reads. The repertoire holds several thousand distinct CDR3 sequences, with under 20% as singletons. Treatment meaning: approximately nine-day PBMC culture with coronavirus spike peptide pools or control peptides (ViraFEST assay).

Sequences were obtained from CD4+ T cells from blood, cultured in vitro. This sequence originates from a human donor who had recovered from COVID-19. V usage is TRBV7-9 and J usage is TRBJ1-5; the match to TRBD1 covers 8 bases. CDR3 sequence: CASSFATGVGNQPQHF. The CDR3 DNA reads as TGTGCCAGCAGCTTCGCGACAGGGGTTGGCAATCAGCCCCAGCATTTT.